The next 26 T cell receptor beta chains were all read from a single sample in a study of untreated major depressive disorder. Assay used: immunoSEQ multiplex PCR; TCRdb lists only in-frame clones, some missing. The table has 20,000 to 25,000 clones, 90% to 95% seen once; the top ten hold about 0.31%. Input material: CD4+ T cells from PBMCs. The receptors were sampled from a man aged 30-40 years in good health.

The chain couples TRBV4-3 to TRBJ2-4; TRBD1 matches at 7 bases. V was pared by 1 base and J by 8 bases, with 5 bases of the junction left unmatched. The CDR3 has 14 residues. Per the germline V gene, CDR1 is LGHNA and CDR2 is YSLEER. The CDR3: CASSQGSDRDIQYF. The CDR3 DNA reads as TGCGCCAGCAGCCAAGGATCTGACAGGGACATTCAGTACTTC.

CDR3 amino acids: CAWSVPRGPTIGELFF. CDR3 DNA sequence: TGTGCCTGGAGTGTACCCCGCGGGCCCACTATCGGGGAGCTGTTTTTT. The V gene is TRBV30, the J gene TRBJ2-2, with a tentative D call TRBD2 (5 bases). Germline V CDR1 and CDR2: GTSNPN, SVGIG (reference sequence). V lost 0 bases and J 7 bases, leaving 18 bases between the germline ends. The CDR3 has 16 residues.

CDR3 sequence reads: CASSEIGDPGTEAFF. The CDR3 DNA reads TGTGCCAGCAGTGAAATCGGGGACCCGGGCACTGAAGCTTTCTTT. The chain couples TRBV2 to TRBJ1-1, with D maybe TRBD1 (5 bases). The CDR3 has 15 amino acids. CDR1 SNHLY and CDR2 FYNNEI come from the germline V gene. Trimming left V 2 bases short and J 4 bases short, with 14 bases between.

This clone was picked up one time. The rearrangement uses TRBV6-5 and TRBJ2-3, with a tentative D call TRBD1 (6 bases). CDR3 length: 14 residues. The germline V gene encodes CDR1 MNHEY and CDR2 SVGAGI. Trimming pared 6 bases from V and 2 bases from J, leaving 12 bases between. The CDR3 region has the DNA TGTGCCAGCAGCCCCGGACAGATCACAGATACGCAGTATTTT. As protein: CASSPGQITDTQYF.

This clone was detected only once. The genes are TRBV5-6 and TRBJ1-1; D remains ambiguous. V was shortened by 6 bases and J by 11 bases, with 20 bases between the two germline ends. Germline V gives CDR1 SGHDT, CDR2 YYEEEE. The CDR3 has 13 residues. The CDR3 reads CASTRTAAVRAFF. For the CDR3, the DNA is TGTGCCAGCACGCGGACCGCCGCGGTTAGGGCTTTCTTT.

The chain has TRBV5-1 and TRBJ2-5, with D maybe TRBD2 (6 bases). This CDR3 has 14 amino acids. The V end was cut by 5 bases, the J end by 1 base, with 12 bases between. CDR1 is SGHRS and CDR2 is YFSETQ in the germline V gene. DNA for the CDR3: TGCGCCAGCAGTCCCGGGGGTTCCCAAGAGACCCAGTACTTC. Translation: CASSPGGSQETQYF.

The chain has TRBV7-3 and TRBJ1-1; D remains ambiguous. The CDR3 is made up of 13 amino acids. V was shortened by 5 bases and J by 1 base, with 8 bases between the two germline ends. Germline CDR1 SGHTA, CDR2 FQGTGA. For the CDR3, the DNA is TGTGCCAGCAGCCCCGGACGGAACACTGAAGCTTTCTTT. Protein sequence: CASSPGRNTEAFF.

The chain joins TRBV29-1 to TRBJ1-4; TRBD1 matches at 7 bases. Germline V lookup: CDR1 SQVTM, CDR2 ANQGSEA. The CDR3 has 12 residues. V was pared by 7 bases and J by 1 base, with 0 bases of the junction left unmatched. This CDR3 is CSGQGTNEKLFF. CDR3 nucleotide sequence: TGCAGCGGACAGGGAACTAATGAAAAACTGTTTTTT.

This chain connects TRBV4-3 to TRBJ2-1, with D perhaps TRBD2 (5 bases). Trimming took off 0 bases at V and 12 bases at J, with 15 bases between the two ends. The germline gives CDR1 LGHNA, CDR2 YSLEER. This CDR3 is 14 amino acids long. The CDR3 region is CASSQEVEGLGQFF. The CDR3 nucleotides read TGCGCCAGCAGCCAAGAAGTCGAGGGTTTGGGGCAGTTCTTC.

V gene TRBV4-3 combines with J gene TRBJ2-7; a possible D gene is TRBD1 (6 bases). Deletions cut 4 bases from V and 0 bases from J, with 16 bases between. This CDR3 is built from 16 residues. The V gene's germline CDR1 is LGHNA and CDR2 YSLEER. In nucleotides, the CDR3 is TGCGCCAGCAGCCGAGAGGGGTACAGGGACTCCTACGAGCAGTACTTC. Amino acid sequence: CASSREGYRDSYEQYF.

Only one count was recorded for this clone. The V gene is TRBV19, the J gene TRBJ1-1; 9 bases align to TRBD1. The CDR3 length is 14 residues. V dropped 7 bases and J dropped 12; count of bases not matched to a gene: 15. CDR1 is LNHDA and CDR2 is SQIVND in the germline V gene (reference sequence). CDR3 protein: CASIPADRGFVPFF. DNA of the CDR3: TGTGCCAGTATCCCCGCGGACAGGGGTTTTGTTCCTTTCTTT. Complete variable domain (other parts from reference TRBV19 and TRBJ1-1): DGGITQSPKYLFRKEGQNVTLSCEQNLNHDAMYWYRQDPGQGLRLIYYSQIVNDFQKGDIAEGYSVSREKKESFPLTVTSAQKNPTAFYLCASIPADRGFVPFFGQGTRLTVV.

CDR3 nucleotides: TGCGCCAGCAGCTTACAGGGTAGCCGCACAGATACGCAGTATTTT. Translating it yields CASSLQGSRTDTQYF. The chain combines TRBV5-1 with TRBJ2-3; perhaps TRBD1 as D (6 bases). The CDR3 spans 15 residues. Trimming stripped 2 bases from V and 1 base from J, with 11 bases between. Germline values: CDR1 SGHRS, CDR2 YFSETQ.

In nucleotides, the CDR3 is TGTGCCAGCAGCCGCATCTCCGGACAGGGAAAGAGCGAGACCCAGTACTTC. It codes for CASSRISGQGKSETQYF. The chain joins TRBV4-2 to TRBJ2-5, with 8 positions matching TRBD1. The germline CDR1 and CDR2 sequences are LGHNA and YNFKEQ. The CDR3 is 17 amino acids. The V and J ends lost 4 bases and 5 bases, in that order; junction bases with no gene match: 15.

The rearrangement links TRBV18 to TRBJ1-1, with TRBD1 matching over 8 bases. The trim removed 6 bases at V and 0 bases at J, leaving 3 bases unmatched. Germline CDR1 KGHSH, CDR2 LQKENI. CDR3 size: 14 residues. In DNA, the CDR3 is TGTGCCAGCTCGCGGGACAGGATGAACACTGAAGCTTTCTTT. It is translated as CASSRDRMNTEAFF. Full variable domain (remainder filled in from reference TRBV18 and TRBJ1-1): NAGVMQNPRHLVRRRGQEARLRCSPMKGHSHVYWYRQLPEEGLKFMVYLQKENIIDESGMPKERFSAEFPKEGPSILRIQQVVRGDSAAYFCASSRDRMNTEAFFGQGTRLTVV.

CDR3 DNA: TGTGCCAGCAGCTTAGCGCCTAGCGGGGTGAACACCGGGGAGCTGTTTTTT. Its protein is CASSLAPSGVNTGELFF. V gene TRBV7-2 combines with J gene TRBJ2-2; TRBD2 matches 9 bases. Germline trimming cut 0 bases from V and 1 base from J; bases unmatched to any gene: 3. CDR1 SGHTA and CDR2 FQGNSA come from the germline V gene. The CDR3 has 17 residues.

This chain links TRBV4-1 with TRBJ2-3; unclear D gene. Per germline, CDR1 MGHRA and CDR2 YSYEKL. V lost 1 base to trimming and J lost 4 bases, with 12 bases between them. This CDR3 is 15 amino acids long. The CDR3, as DNA: TGCGCCAGCAGCCAAGGACCCCAACGGGCAGATACGCAGTATTTT. This gives the protein CASSQGPQRADTQYF.

The V gene is TRBV20-1, the J gene TRBJ2-1; D not certain. The CDR3 extends over 10 amino acids. V lost 6 bases and J 6 bases, leaving 6 bases between the germline ends. CDR1 is DFQATT and CDR2 is SNEGSKA in the germline V gene (reference sequence). The CDR3 DNA is TGCAGTGCCCTGGCCAATGAGCAGTTCTTC. Protein sequence: CSALANEQFF.

The chain carries TRBV11-3 and TRBJ2-7; weak D call: TRBD2 (5 bases). CDR1 SGHNT and CDR2 YENEEA come from the germline V gene. The germline V and J ends were trimmed by 5 bases and 0 bases, with 11 bases remaining between them. There are 14 residues in the CDR3. CDR3 coding DNA: TGTGCCAGCAGCCTAGGCGGGTTCTCCTACGAGCAGTACTTC. This encodes CASSLGGFSYEQYF.

The J gene is TRBJ2-2, the V gene TRBV29-1, with a possible D match to TRBD2 (5 bases). The CDR3 spans 12 residues. Between the trimmed V and J ends, which lost 7 bases and 0 bases, there was a span of 6 bases. From germline, CDR1 is SQVTM and CDR2 ANQGSEA. The CDR3 region has the DNA TGCAGCGCCGGGGCGAACACCGGGGAGCTGTTTTTT. It specifies CSAGANTGELFF.

The chain employs TRBV7-6 and TRBJ1-5, with a tentative D call TRBD1 (6 bases). Germline V CDR1 and CDR2: SGHVS, FNYEAQ. V was trimmed by 5 bases and J by 0 bases, leaving 11 bases between them. The CDR3 contains 15 residues. CDR3 nucleotide sequence: TGTGCCAGCAGCCCAGGGACACATAGCAATCAGCCCCAGCATTTT. It is translated as CASSPGTHSNQPQHF.

The genes are TRBV27 and TRBJ2-7; D possibly corresponds to TRBD2 (5 bases). Germline V gene data show CDR1 as MNHEY and CDR2 as SMNVEV (reference sequence). The CDR3 runs 15 residues. Trimming removed 2 bases from V and 0 bases from J, with 11 bases in between. The CDR3 bases are TGTGCCAGCAGTTTAATCGGGGAGCGCTCCTACGAGCAGTACTTC. Translating gives CASSLIGERSYEQYF.

This sequence joins TRBV6-5 and TRBJ2-7, with TRBD1 identical over 8 bases. The CDR3 has 16 residues. CDR1 is MNHEY, CDR2 SVGAGI, per germline. Trimming took 0 bases from V and 2 from J; bases not matched to a gene: 6. CDR3 loop: CASSYSKGQVAYEQYF. For the CDR3, the DNA is TGTGCCAGCAGTTACTCGAAGGGACAGGTCGCCTACGAGCAGTACTTC.

The chain combines TRBV7-8 with TRBJ1-1; 7 bases line up with TRBD1. The germline gives CDR1 SGHVS, CDR2 FQNEAQ. This CDR3 region has 15 residues. Losses at the gene ends were 4 bases for V and 5 bases for J; bases not matched to a gene: 10. Here the CDR3 DNA reads TGTGCCAGCAGCTGGACAGGTGGGGCTCGAACTGAAGCTTTCTTT. Protein sequence: CASSWTGGARTEAFF.

The gene calls are TRBV5-1 and TRBJ2-3, with 16 bases fitting TRBD2. J was trimmed by 4 bases and V by 3 bases; bases with no gene match: 8. CDR1 is SGHRS and CDR2 is YFSETQ in the germline V gene. This CDR3 has 18 amino acids. CDR3 region: CASSSGLAGGRAPDTQYF. The CDR3 DNA reads as TGCGCCAGCAGCTCGGGACTAGCGGGAGGGCGGGCCCCAGATACGCAGTATTTT.

This chain links TRBV27 with TRBJ2-2; 11 positions agree with TRBD1. The CDR3 contains 16 residues. The J segment lost 3 bases and the V segment lost 8 bases, leaving 8 bases of the junction unmatched. Per the germline V gene, CDR1 is MNHEY and CDR2 is SMNVEV (reference sequence). As DNA, the CDR3 is TGTGCCAGCTATCCTTTGGGACAGGGGGACACCGGGGAGCTGTTTTTT. It is translated as CASYPLGQGDTGELFF.

The V and J genes are TRBV4-2 and TRBJ2-2; no firm D call. V was pared by 0 bases and J by 2 bases, with 10 bases between. Germline CDR1 and CDR2: LGHNA and YNFKEQ. The CDR3 is 16 residues long. The CDR3 is CASSQEATANTGELFF. CDR3 sequence (DNA): TGTGCCAGCAGCCAAGAGGCGACTGCAAACACCGGGGAGCTGTTTTTT.